These T cell receptor beta chains were read from a single sample in a study of T cell changes during pregnancy in multiple sclerosis. The protocol was immunoSEQ multiplex PCR, while the TCRdb copy is restricted to in-frame clones and leaves out a portion. Among tens of thousands of clones listed, 91% were seen once. Material: peripheral blood, obtained in the third trimester of pregnancy. The receptors shown here come from a female donor in good health, enrolled as a control in a pregnancy study. CDR3s include the opening cysteine and the closing phenylalanine or tryptophan. A D gene is named only where the DNA matches it firmly. Not every row has a clone size; where given, it reads once, few, many or a size class.

D	J	size	V	CDR3	DNA
TRBD1	TRBJ1-3	.	TRBV27	CASSLGVPGQGAIYF	TGTGCCAGCAGTTTAGGCGTCCCGGGACAGGGGGCCATATATTTT
.	TRBJ1-4	.	TRBV5-1	CASSRTVYGNLSWTNEKLFF	TGCGCCAGCAGCCGAACCGTGTATGGCAATTTATCCTGGACTAATGAAAAACTGTTTTTT
.	TRBJ1-1	.	TRBV12-1	CASSCGQGNTEAFF	TGTGCCAGCAGCTGTGGACAGGGAAACACTGAAGCTTTCTTT
TRBD2	TRBJ2-3	.	TRBV19	CASRELAGGYRTDTQYF	TGTGCCAGTAGGGAACTAGCGGGAGGGTATCGTACAGATACGCAGTATTTT
.	TRBJ2-1	.	TRBV7-7	CASSFDAGSAYNEQFF	TGTGCTAGCAGCTTCGACGCCGGGAGTGCCTACAATGAGCAGTTCTTC
.	TRBJ2-1	.	TRBV5-4	CASSLEGVRSYNEQFF	TGTGCCAGCAGCTTGGAAGGGGTGCGGTCCTACAATGAGCAGTTCTTC
.	TRBJ1-2	once	TRBV6-5	CASREDSARDYGYTF	TGTGCCAGCAGAGAGGACAGCGCGCGAGACTATGGCTACACCTTC
TRBD2	TRBJ2-7	once	TRBV6-1	CASSPLLAGREQYF	TGTGCCAGCAGTCCTCTACTAGCGGGACGCGAGCAGTACTTC
TRBD1	TRBJ1-4	.	TRBV7-9	CASSLRTGPSAKLFF	TGTGCCAGCAGCTTACGGACAGGTCCTAGTGCAAAACTGTTTTTT
TRBD1	TRBJ2-1	.	TRBV5-1	CASSLGQGATYNEQFF	TGCGCCAGCAGCTTGGGACAGGGGGCTACTTACAATGAGCAGTTCTTC
TRBD1	TRBJ2-1	once	TRBV5-6	CASSSQGYEQFF	TGTGCCAGCAGCTCACAGGGGTATGAGCAGTTCTTC